A selection of T cell receptor beta chains follows, all from one sample in a study of T-cell reconstitution after alpha-beta-depleted transplantation in children. MiXCR, applied by TCRdb to the PCR reads, yields one record per CDR3 protein. The repertoire holds about 980,000 distinct CDR3 sequences, with about 29% as singletons. The sequencing here drew on PBMCs, mostly from graft donor cells, taken 360 days after TCRalphabeta/CD19-depleted stem cell transplant. The receptors originated from a boy younger than two who had a stem cell transplant for SCID, so the T cells may come from the graft donor. The CDR3 runs from the conserved cysteine through the conserved F or W. The order of the fields is CDR3 length, V gene, clone size, D gene, J gene, CDR3 protein, CDR3 DNA. A D gene is named only where the DNA matches it firmly. Size is omitted from some rows. Given values are once, few, many or a class for expanded clones.

12	TRBV20-1	few	NA	TRBJ1-2	CSAREGTHGYTF	TGCAGTGCTAGGGAGGGAACGCATGGCTACACCTTC
15	TRBV9	NA	NA	TRBJ2-1	CASSVDLAEYNEQFF	TGTGCCAGCAGCGTAGACCTAGCAGAGTACAATGAGCAGTTCTTC
15	TRBV7-9	NA	TRBD2	TRBJ2-7	CASSLPTSGGYEQYF	TGTGCCAGCAGTTTACCGACTAGCGGGGGATACGAGCAGTACTTC
12	TRBV12-3/TRBV12-4	NA	NA	TRBJ1-2	CASSPWSYGYTF	TGTGCCAGCAGCCCCTGGAGCTATGGCTACACCTTC
14	TRBV28	few	NA	TRBJ2-4	CASTMGRHGDIQYF	TGTGCCAGCACCATGGGACGCCACGGCGACATTCAGTACTTC
13	TRBV20-1	few	NA	TRBJ2-2	CSARRAGLGELFF	TGCAGTGCTAGACGAGCTGGTCTCGGGGAGCTGTTTTTT
16	TRBV9	NA	TRBD2	TRBJ2-2	CASSSGTSGRTGELFF	TGTGCCAGCAGCAGCGGGACTAGCGGACGGACCGGGGAGCTGTTTTTT
15	TRBV6-5	few	NA	TRBJ2-7	CASSYSPPGTYEQYF	TGTGCCAGCAGTTACAGCCCGCCCGGTACCTACGAGCAGTACTTC
16	TRBV4-2	NA	NA	TRBJ1-1	CASSQDVRGGGTEAFF	TGTGCCAGCAGCCAAGATGTTAGGGGCGGTGGCACTGAAGCTTTCTTT
16	TRBV9	NA	TRBD2	TRBJ2-1	CASSVGLAGGPNEQFF	TGTGCCAGCAGCGTAGGACTAGCGGGGGGGCCGAATGAGCAGTTCTTC
14	TRBV5-1	NA	NA	TRBJ2-2	CASSVSRYTGELFF	TGCGCCAGCAGTGTTAGTCGGTACACCGGGGAGCTGTTTTTT
14	TRBV7-2	NA	NA	TRBJ2-7	CASSLYRVRGEQYF	TGTGCCAGCAGCTTATACAGGGTGCGGGGCGAGCAGTACTTC
14	TRBV4-3	NA	NA	TRBJ1-1	CASSQDGGQTEAFF	TGCGCCAGCAGCCAAGATGGCGGCCAAACTGAAGCTTTCTTT
13	TRBV12-3/TRBV12-4	many	TRBD1	TRBJ2-7	CASSRTGNYEQYF	TGTGCCAGCAGTCGGACAGGGAACTACGAGCAGTACTTC
14	TRBV28	few	NA	TRBJ2-7	CASSPGTPLGEQYF	TGTGCCAGCAGCCCCGGGACACCCCTGGGCGAGCAGTACTTC
18	TRBV4-1	NA	NA	TRBJ2-1	CASSQDPPSSSRLGEQFF	TGCGCCAGCAGCCAAGATCCGCCCTCTAGTAGCCGACTAGGGGAGCAGTTCTTC
15	TRBV10-3	few	TRBD2	TRBJ2-7	CAISKTSGKNYEQYF	TGTGCCATCAGTAAGACTAGCGGGAAGAACTACGAGCAGTACTTC
16	TRBV29-1	NA	TRBD2	TRBJ2-3	CSVDKGLGFATDTQYF	TGCAGCGTTGACAAGGGACTAGGGTTTGCCACAGATACGCAGTATTTT
12	TRBV3-1	few	NA	TRBJ1-2	CASSQGGTGYTF	TGTGCCAGCAGCCAAGGGGGCACTGGCTACACCTTC
14	TRBV12-3/TRBV12-4	few	TRBD2	TRBJ2-1	CASSPQLAVNEQFF	TGTGCCAGCAGCCCCCAACTAGCGGTCAATGAGCAGTTCTTC
14	TRBV7-9	few	NA	TRBJ1-5	CASSYNGWDQPQHF	TGTGCCAGCAGCTATAACGGGTGGGATCAGCCCCAGCATTTT
15	TRBV7-2	NA	NA	TRBJ2-5	CASSLTGTHQETQYF	TGTGCCAGCAGCTTAACGGGGACACACCAAGAGACCCAGTACTTC
16	TRBV7-2	NA	TRBD2	TRBJ2-5	CASTVGLAGGQETQYF	TGTGCCAGCACTGTGGGACTAGCGGGGGGACAAGAGACCCAGTACTTC
15	TRBV7-2	few	NA	TRBJ2-2	CASSESGMKGGELFF	TGTGCCAGCAGCGAGTCAGGAATGAAAGGCGGGGAGCTGTTTTTT